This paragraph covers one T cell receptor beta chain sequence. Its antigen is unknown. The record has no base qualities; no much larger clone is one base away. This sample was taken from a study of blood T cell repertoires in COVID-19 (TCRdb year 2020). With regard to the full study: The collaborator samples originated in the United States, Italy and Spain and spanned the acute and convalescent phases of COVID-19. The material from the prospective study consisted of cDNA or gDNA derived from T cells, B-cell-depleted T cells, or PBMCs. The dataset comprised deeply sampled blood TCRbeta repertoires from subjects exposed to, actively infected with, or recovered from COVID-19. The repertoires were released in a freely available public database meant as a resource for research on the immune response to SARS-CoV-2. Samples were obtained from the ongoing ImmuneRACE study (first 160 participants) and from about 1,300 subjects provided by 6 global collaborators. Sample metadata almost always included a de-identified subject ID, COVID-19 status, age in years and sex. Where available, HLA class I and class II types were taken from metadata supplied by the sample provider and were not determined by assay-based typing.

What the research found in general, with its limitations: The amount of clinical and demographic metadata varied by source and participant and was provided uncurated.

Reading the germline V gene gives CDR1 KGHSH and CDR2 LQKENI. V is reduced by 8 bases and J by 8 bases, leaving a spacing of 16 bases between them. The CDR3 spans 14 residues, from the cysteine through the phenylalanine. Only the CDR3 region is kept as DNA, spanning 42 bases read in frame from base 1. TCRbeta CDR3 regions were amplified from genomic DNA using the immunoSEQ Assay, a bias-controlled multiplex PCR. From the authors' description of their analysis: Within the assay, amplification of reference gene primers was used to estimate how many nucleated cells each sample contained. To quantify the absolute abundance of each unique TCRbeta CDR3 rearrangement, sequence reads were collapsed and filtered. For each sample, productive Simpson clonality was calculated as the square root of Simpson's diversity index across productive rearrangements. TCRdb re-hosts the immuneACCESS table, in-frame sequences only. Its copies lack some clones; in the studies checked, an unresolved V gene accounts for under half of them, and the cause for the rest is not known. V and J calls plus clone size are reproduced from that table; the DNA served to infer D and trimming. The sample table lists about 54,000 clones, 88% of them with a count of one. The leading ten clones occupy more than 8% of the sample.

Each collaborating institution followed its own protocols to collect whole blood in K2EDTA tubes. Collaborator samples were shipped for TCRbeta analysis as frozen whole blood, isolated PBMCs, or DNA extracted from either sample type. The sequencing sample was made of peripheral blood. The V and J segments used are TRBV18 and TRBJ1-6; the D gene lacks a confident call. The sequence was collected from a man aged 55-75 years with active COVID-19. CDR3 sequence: CASQAGIHDSPLHF. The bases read TGTGCCAGCCAGGCGGGGATCCATGATTCACCCCTCCACTTT.